These 24 T cell receptor beta chains share one sample of origin, sequenced in a study of CD8 T cells in Susac syndrome (dated by TCRdb to the late 2010s). Libraries came from the immunoSEQ multiplex PCR assay. RNA was extracted using the RNeasy kit, and roughly 0.5 to 1 microgram was reverse transcribed with random hexamers. TCRdb ran its own pipeline on the public reads, namely fastp trimming at Q25 and MiXCR clone calling, and kept in-frame beta chains. Each record represents a unique CDR3 protein, reported with the most common genes and DNA among its rows. The sample has 150,000 to 200,000 distinct CDR3 sequences on record, approximately 95% of them singletons. Jointly, the top ten make up roughly 0.15% of the sample. Sequencing was performed on CD8+ T cells from PBMCs. These receptors were taken from a human donor with Susac syndrome.

The chain has TRBV11-1 and TRBJ2-2; a possible D gene is TRBD1 (5 bases). This CDR3 spans 14 amino acids. V was pared by 5 bases and J by 1 base, with 8 bases between. From germline, CDR1 is SGHAT and CDR2 FQDESV (reference sequence). CDR3 sequence (DNA): TGTGCCAGCAGCCTAGGGGTGAACACCGGGGAGCTGTTTTTT. It codes for CASSLGVNTGELFF.

V gene TRBV18 combines with J gene TRBJ2-1, with D unclear. This CDR3 is built from 16 residues. Germline CDR1 reads KGHSH; CDR2 reads LQKENI. V was clipped by 0 bases and J by 4 bases, with 13 bases between them. The CDR3, as DNA: TGTGCCAGCTCACCACCTGATATAAGTAGTTACAATGAGCAGTTCTTC. This encodes CASSPPDISSYNEQFF.

V is TRBV3-1 and J is TRBJ2-5; 7 bases line up with TRBD1. The germline gives CDR1 LGHDT, CDR2 YNNKEL (reference sequence). After removal of 5 bases from V and 5 bases from J, the junction contained 11 bases not matched to a gene. The CDR3 has 15 residues. DNA for the CDR3: TGTGCCAGCAGCTATCTAGATACAGGGGAGGAGACCCAGTACTTC. Translating it yields CASSYLDTGEETQYF.

V is TRBV6-1 and J is TRBJ1-2, with a weak D call TRBD1 (6 bases). The CDR3 totals 12 residues. Germline V gene sequence: CDR1 MNHNS, CDR2 SASEGT. V shed 3 bases and J shed 4 bases, with 6 bases lying between them. The CDR3 sequence is CASSDRGYGYTF. The CDR3 region has the DNA TGTGCCAGCAGTGACAGGGGCTATGGCTACACCTTC.

This chain uses TRBV7-9 with TRBJ1-2; D gene uncertain. The CDR3 is made up of 14 amino acids. CDR1 and CDR2 from the germline V gene are SEHNR and FQNEAQ (reference sequence). Trimming pared 1 base from V and 1 base from J, leaving 7 bases between. The CDR3 DNA reads as TGTGCCAGCAGCTTAGTGTCCAGTAACTATGGCTACACCTTC. It specifies CASSLVSSNYGYTF.

This chain joins TRBV24-1 and TRBJ2-5, with 9 bases identical to TRBD1. V trimming: 5 bases; J trimming: 5 bases; junction bases outside the gene matches: 2. CDR1 KGHDR and CDR2 SFDVKD come from the germline V gene. The CDR3 length is 13 residues. For the CDR3, the DNA is TGTGCCACCAGTGGGGACAGGGAGGAGACCCAGTACTTC. As protein: CATSGDREETQYF.

The CDR3 DNA sequence: TGCAGCGTTCATCCGACCGCGAAGCCCTACGAGCAGTACTTC. It codes for CSVHPTAKPYEQYF. The chain recombines TRBV29-1 with TRBJ2-7; D ambiguous. Trimming stripped 5 bases from V and 2 bases from J, with 16 bases between. Germline CDR1 is SQVTM and CDR2 is ANQGSEA. The CDR3 is 14 amino acids.

The chain combines TRBV27 with TRBJ2-7, with 8 bases matching TRBD1. CDR1 and CDR2 from the germline V gene are MNHEY and SMNVEV (reference sequence). V gave up 6 bases and J gave up 3 bases; unmatched junction bases: 7. There are 14 residues in the CDR3. CDR3 bases: TGTGCCAGCAGCGGGACAGGAATTTACTACGAGCAGTACTTC. Protein sequence: CASSGTGIYYEQYF.

The chain recombines TRBV3-1 with TRBJ1-1, with D unresolved. This CDR3 contains 13 residues. V gave up 8 bases and J gave up 0 bases, with 10 bases separating them. Germline-derived CDR1 and CDR2 are LGHDT and YNNKEL (reference sequence). DNA for the CDR3: TGTGCCAGCTCCCGTACGATGAACACTGAAGCTTTCTTT. Amino acids: CASSRTMNTEAFF.

V usage is TRBV12-3 or TRBV12-4 and J usage is TRBJ2-5; 8 nucleotides align to TRBD2. The J segment lost 3 bases and the V segment lost 8 bases, leaving 11 bases of the junction unmatched. CDR3 length: 15 amino acids. As DNA, the CDR3 is TGTGCCAGCGGGTCGGCGGGGGGTGCGGAAGAGACCCAGTACTTC. Amino acid sequence: CASGSAGGAEETQYF.

CDR3 bases: TGTGCCAGCATAGACCCAGTTTCCCCCGGGACAGGGTTGTTTGGGGCCACAGATACGCAGTATTTT. It codes for CASIDPVSPGTGLFGATDTQYF. The chain employs TRBV2 and TRBJ2-3; TRBD1 agrees at 9 bases. Per germline, CDR1 SNHLY and CDR2 FYNNEI. This CDR3 region has 22 residues. The V and J ends lost 7 bases and 2 bases, in that order; junction bases with no gene match: 28.

This clonotype was detected once. The gene calls are TRBV6-5 and TRBJ1-1; possible D gene TRBD1, 5 bases. V gave up 2 bases and J gave up 1 base, with 8 bases separating them. This CDR3 region has 14 residues. Germline-derived CDR1 and CDR2 are MNHEY and SVGAGI. CDR3 DNA sequence: TGTGCCAGCAGTTACAGGGACCCGAACACTGAAGCTTTCTTT. It codes for CASSYRDPNTEAFF.

The V call is TRBV29-1, the J call TRBJ2-7; D remains unclear. With 7 bases removed from V and 0 bases from J, the gap between germline ends came to 16 bases. CDR1 and CDR2 (germline): SQVTM, ANQGSEA. This CDR3 is 14 amino acids long. CDR3 DNA sequence: TGCAGCGCTTCGGACGATAGTAGCTCCTACGAGCAGTACTTC. This sequence encodes CSASDDSSSYEQYF.

V and J are TRBV4-1 and TRBJ1-5; possible D gene TRBD1, 5 bases. This CDR3 has 14 residues. V lost 4 bases, J lost 11 bases, and 18 bases lay in between. Germline-derived CDR1 and CDR2 are MGHRA and YSYEKL. The DNA for the CDR3 is TGCGCCAGCAGCCTAGGGACCGCCGTAGGGACCCAGCATTTT. The encoded protein is CASSLGTAVGTQHF.

The genes are TRBV7-8 and TRBJ1-1; D remains unclear. Trimming took off 3 bases at V and 4 bases at J, with 12 bases between the two ends. The germline gives CDR1 SGHVS, CDR2 FQNEAQ. This CDR3 is built from 14 residues. CDR3 residues: CASSFGRIFTEAFF. Written as DNA, the CDR3 is TGTGCCAGCAGCTTCGGTCGTATCTTCACTGAAGCTTTCTTT.

The chain couples TRBV7-9 to TRBJ1-4; D is ambiguous. There are 15 residues in the CDR3. CDR1 and CDR2 from the germline V gene are SEHNR and FQNEAQ (reference sequence). Deletions cut 5 bases from V and 1 base from J, with 11 bases between. The CDR3 reads CASSLRGGTNEKLFF. Here the CDR3 DNA reads TGTGCCAGCAGCCTTCGGGGAGGAACTAATGAAAAACTGTTTTTT.

V is TRBV15 and J is TRBJ1-2; D is perhaps TRBD1 (6 bases). Between the trimmed V and J ends, which lost 1 base and 6 bases, there was a span of 6 bases. The CDR3 length is 12 residues. Germline V gene lookup returns CDR1 LNHNV and CDR2 YYDKDF (reference sequence). CDR3 region: CATSRAGDGYTF. In DNA, the CDR3 is TGTGCCACCAGCAGAGCAGGGGATGGCTACACCTTC.

The chain is built from TRBV3-1 and TRBJ1-1, with 9 nucleotides matching TRBD1. Looked up from germline, CDR1 is LGHDT and CDR2 is YNNKEL (reference sequence). The CDR3 is made up of 16 amino acids. J was trimmed by 4 bases and V by 3 bases; bases with no gene match: 9. In DNA form, the CDR3 reads TGTGCCAGCAGCCACGACCAATTGACAGGGGGCACTGAAGCTTTCTTT. This sequence encodes CASSHDQLTGGTEAFF.

The rearrangement joins TRBV9 to TRBJ2-1; D remains unclear. The CDR3 has 13 amino acids. V dropped 2 bases and J dropped 4 bases, with 7 bases sitting between them. Per germline, CDR1 SGDLS and CDR2 YYNGEE. CDR3 in amino acids: CASSVQGYNEQFF. The CDR3, as DNA: TGTGCCAGCAGCGTTCAAGGGTACAATGAGCAGTTCTTC.

The rearrangement uses TRBV29-1 and TRBJ1-1; D gene unclear. CDR1 is SQVTM, CDR2 ANQGSEA, per germline. V lost 3 bases and J lost 1, with 12 bases in between. The CDR3 is 14 residues long. The CDR3 region is CSVELGWGNTEAFF. The DNA of the CDR3 is TGCAGCGTTGAGCTCGGGTGGGGGAACACTGAAGCTTTCTTT. The variable domain in full, with the rest retrieved from reference TRBV29-1 and TRBJ1-1, is SAVISQKPSRDICQRGTSLTIQCQVDSQVTMMFWYRQQPGQSLTLIATANQGSEATYESGFVIDKFPISRPNLTFSTLTVSNMSPEDSSIYLCSVELGWGNTEAFFGQGTRLTVV.

The chain links TRBV14 to TRBJ1-4; 8 bases match TRBD1. The junction had 5 bases not matched to a gene; V was cut back by 2 bases and J by 6 bases. The CDR3 is 15 amino acids. Germline CDR1 reads SGHDN; CDR2 reads FVKESK. CDR3 protein: CASSQFKTGDEKLFF. The CDR3, as DNA: TGTGCCAGCAGCCAATTTAAGACAGGGGATGAAAAACTGTTTTTT.

The chain combines TRBV12-3 or TRBV12-4 with TRBJ2-1; 13 positions match TRBD2. After removal of 4 bases from V and 4 bases from J, the junction contained 7 bases not matched to a gene. This CDR3 is 17 amino acids long. DNA of the CDR3: TGTGCCAGCAGTTCTAAGACTAGCGGGGGGCTTTACAATGAGCAGTTCTTC. Its protein product is CASSSKTSGGLYNEQFF.

The chain links TRBV28 to TRBJ2-5; the match to TRBD1 covers 7 bases. From germline, CDR1 is MDHEN and CDR2 SYDVKM. Trimming took 7 bases from V and 2 from J; bases not matched to a gene: 13. CDR3 size: 16 residues. The CDR3: CASTHGPGQIQETQYF. The CDR3 DNA follows: TGTGCCAGCACCCACGGTCCGGGACAGATTCAAGAGACCCAGTACTTC. Using reference TRBV28 and TRBJ2-5 for the parts outside the CDR3, the full variable domain is DVKVTQSSRYLVKRTGEKVFLECVQDMDHENMFWYRQDPGLGLRLIYFSYDVKMKEKGDIPEGYSVSREKKERFSLILESASTNQTSMYLCASTHGPGQIQETQYFGPGTRLLVL.

This sequence joins TRBV27 and TRBJ2-2, with 13 bases identical to TRBD2. Trimming cost V 5 bases and J 5 bases; bases outside gene matches: 5. CDR1 is MNHEY and CDR2 is SMNVEV in the germline V gene (reference sequence). The CDR3 spans 16 residues. Written as DNA, the CDR3 is TGTGCCAGCAGTGTTACGGGACTAGCGGGAACCGGGGAGCTGTTTTTT. The encoded protein is CASSVTGLAGTGELFF.